Each of the 5 T cell receptor beta chains below was sequenced from the same sample in a study of CD8 T cells in Susac syndrome. Random hexamers were used to reverse transcribe roughly 0.45 to 1 ug of RNA. One entry per CDR3 protein results from TCRdb running MiXCR on the immunoSEQ multiplex PCR reads. In the table there are about 110,000 distinct CDR3 sequences, approximately 95% of which are singletons. Sequences were obtained from CD8+ T cells from PBMCs. These receptors all stem from a human donor with Susac syndrome.

This clonotype was counted between two and nine times. The V gene is TRBV5-4, the J gene TRBJ2-5; D unclear. Trimming removed 1 base at V and 2 bases at J, with 3 bases between. Germline CDR1 SGHNT, CDR2 YYREEE (reference sequence). This CDR3 is built from 12 residues. The CDR3 protein is CASSLPQETQYF. The DNA for the CDR3 is TGTGCCAGCAGCTTGCCTCAAGAGACCCAGTACTTC.

CDR3 DNA sequence: TGTGCCAGCATCATCTCCGGAGGGGGCAGTCTGGTTGGTTCACCCCTCCACTTT. Protein sequence: CASIISGGGSLVGSPLHF. The gene calls are TRBV6-1 and TRBJ1-6, with 7 bases aligning to TRBD1. This CDR3 has 18 amino acids. V shed 7 bases and J 9 bases; nucleotides not matched to a gene: 21. Germline V gene data show CDR1 as MNHNS and CDR2 as SASEGT.

The chain carries TRBV27 and TRBJ2-2; D may be TRBD1 (6 bases). The CDR3 has 15 residues. Germline V CDR1 and CDR2: MNHEY, SMNVEV (reference sequence). V was trimmed by 5 bases and J by 2 bases, leaving 12 bases between them. For the CDR3, the DNA is TGTGCCAGCAGTCTCACAGGGTCTAACACCGGGGAGCTGTTTTTT. Amino acids: CASSLTGSNTGELFF.

V gene TRBV7-9 combines with J gene TRBJ2-2, with 7 bases lining up with TRBD1. The V segment lost 5 bases and the J segment 2 bases; nucleotides outside the gene matches: 8. Germline loops: CDR1 SEHNR, CDR2 FQNEAQ (reference sequence). The CDR3 is 16 amino acids. The CDR3 DNA is TGTGCCAGCAGCGGATGGGACAGCTCAAACACCGGGGAGCTGTTTTTT. Translated, it gives CASSGWDSSNTGELFF.

This chain uses TRBV15 with TRBJ2-4; D unclear. The germline gives CDR1 LNHNV, CDR2 YYDKDF (reference sequence). The CDR3 contains 15 residues. Trimming stripped 4 bases from V and 0 bases from J, with 10 bases between. CDR3 region: CATSMPILAKNIQYF. DNA of the CDR3: TGTGCCACCAGCATGCCAATCCTAGCCAAAAACATTCAGTACTTC.